These 22 T cell receptor beta chains originate from one sample sequenced in a study of T cell repertoires in cytomegalovirus infection. One entry per CDR3 protein, called by TCRdb with MiXCR from the reads. The sample holds 250,000 or so distinct CDR3 sequences; over 15% are singletons and the top ten take less than 60%. The sequencing sample was made of CD8+ T cells from PBMCs. These receptors all stem from a human donor in good health (CMV status not recorded). Some clones in this sample may be carry-over from other donors' samples.

Ten or more counts support this clonotype. This chain connects TRBV7-8 to TRBJ1-2; D unclear. With 0 bases removed from V and 4 bases from J, the gap between germline ends came to 12 bases. Germline assignment: CDR1 SGHVS and CDR2 FQNEAQ. The CDR3 is made up of 15 amino acids. CDR3 loop: CASSLAGPASYGYTF. The CDR3 coding sequence is TGTGCCAGCAGCTTAGCAGGCCCGGCTAGCTATGGCTACACCTTC.

This clonotype appeared a few times. J is TRBJ1-3 and V is TRBV28; 12 bases map to TRBD1. The CDR3 has 16 amino acids. J was trimmed by 3 bases and V by 4 bases; bases with no gene match: 4. The germline CDR1 and CDR2 sequences are MDHEN and SYDVKM. CDR3 sequence (DNA): TGTGCCAGCAGTTGGGGACAGGGGGCGCTTGGAAACACCATATATTTT. This gives the protein CASSWGQGALGNTIYF.

This clonotype was seen at least ten times. This chain uses TRBV7-9 with TRBJ2-1; D possibly matches TRBD1 or TRBD2 (5 bases each). The germline V gene has CDR1 SEHNR and CDR2 FQNEAQ (reference sequence). The CDR3 sequence is 15 residues long. V was trimmed by 6 bases and J by 4 bases, leaving 16 bases between them. The CDR3 DNA sequence: TGTGCCAGCAGTCCCTGGGACCGCTCATACAATGAGCAGTTCTTC. Translation: CASSPWDRSYNEQFF.

Concerning this clonotype itself: A read error may explain this, as a much larger clone is one base away. The chain couples TRBV6-6 to TRBJ2-7; D not certain. CDR3 length: 11 residues. V lost 0 bases and J 7 bases, leaving 4 bases between the germline ends. The germline V gene has CDR1 MNHNY and CDR2 SVGAGI (reference sequence). The CDR3 coding sequence is TGTGCCAGCAGTTACTCGGAAGAGCAGTACTTC. Its translation is CASSYSEEQYF.

This clonotype was detected only a few times. The chain recombines TRBV14 with TRBJ1-2, with 9 bases fitting TRBD1. With V trimmed by 0 bases and J by 2 bases, 4 bases remained unmatched. There are 16 residues in the CDR3. Germline lookup yields CDR1 SGHDN and CDR2 FVKESK. CDR3 residues: CASSQDSGQGNYGYTF. CDR3 DNA sequence: TGTGCCAGCAGCCAAGATTCCGGACAGGGGAACTATGGCTACACCTTC. The variable domain in full, completed from reference TRBV14 and TRBJ1-2, reads EAGVTQFPSHSVIEKGQTVTLRCDPISGHDNLYWYRRVMGKEIKFLLHFVKESKQDESGMPNNRFLAERTGGTYSTLKVQPAELEDSGVYFCASSQDSGQGNYGYTFGSGTRLTVV.

V gene TRBV25-1 combines with J gene TRBJ2-1, with D possibly being TRBD1 (6 bases). This CDR3 is built from 14 residues. V lost 3 bases to trimming and J lost 1 base, with 7 bases between them. Germline assignment: CDR1 MGHDK and CDR2 SYGVNS. CDR3 DNA: TGTGCCAGCAGTGATAGGGGGTCCTACAATGAGCAGTTCTTC. It yields the protein CASSDRGSYNEQFF.

This clonotype was seen repeatedly, ten times or more. The chain combines TRBV6-1 with TRBJ1-2; no clear D. The CDR3 covers 15 residues. V lost 0 bases and J lost 2, with 10 bases in between. Germline V gene lookup returns CDR1 MNHNS and CDR2 SASEGT. CDR3 in amino acids: CASSEALTTNYGYTF. The CDR3 DNA follows: TGTGCCAGCAGTGAAGCTCTGACAACCAACTATGGCTACACCTTC.

This clonotype appeared many times. The chain has TRBV10-3 and TRBJ1-4; TRBD1 matches 8 bases. The CDR3 consists of 14 residues. Germline V gene lookup returns CDR1 ENHRY and CDR2 SYGVKD. Trimming took 4 bases from V and 6 from J; bases not matched to a gene: 4. The CDR3 loop reads CAISGTGKYEKLFF. The CDR3 nucleotides are TGTGCCATCAGTGGGACAGGGAAGTATGAAAAACTGTTTTTT.

This clonotype was observed many times. V and J are TRBV6-6 and TRBJ2-3; TRBD2 matches 14 bases. Germline values: CDR1 MNHNY, CDR2 SVGAGI (reference sequence). This CDR3 comprises 17 residues. V shed 5 bases and J 0 bases; nucleotides not matched to a gene: 4. CDR3 protein: CASSGTSGGLSTDTQYF. The CDR3 bases are TGTGCCAGCAGTGGGACTAGCGGGGGCCTTAGCACAGATACGCAGTATTTT.

This clonotype was found a few times. The chain combines TRBV7-6 with TRBJ2-2; the match to TRBD2 covers 7 bases. Germline V gives CDR1 SGHVS, CDR2 FNYEAQ. The CDR3 loop spans 18 amino acids. The V gene end was trimmed by 1 base and the J gene end by 4 bases; junction bases not matched to a gene: 12. CDR3 region: CASSLEWTGGPGTGELFF. CDR3 coding DNA: TGTGCCAGCAGCTTAGAATGGACGGGAGGACCGGGCACCGGGGAGCTGTTTTTT.

This clonotype appeared many times. The CDR3 reads CASSFGLAAGDTQYF. In DNA form, the CDR3 reads TGTGCCAGCAGCTTTGGACTAGCGGCCGGGGATACGCAGTATTTT. The chain has TRBV5-6 and TRBJ2-3, with 10 positions matching TRBD2. V was pared by 2 bases and J by 6 bases, with 6 bases of the junction left unmatched. CDR1 and CDR2 (germline): SGHDT, YYEEEE. The CDR3 loop spans 15 amino acids. Supplemented by reference TRBV5-6 and TRBJ2-3, the full variable domain reads DAGVTQSPTHLIKTRGQQVTLRCSPKSGHDTVSWYQQALGQGPQFIFQYYEEEERQRGNFPDRFSGHQFPNYSSELNVNALLLGDSALYLCASSFGLAAGDTQYFGPGTRLTVL.

This clonotype was observed a few times. The chain uses TRBV5-6 and TRBJ2-1; possibly TRBD1 for D (6 bases). This CDR3 has 16 residues. Trimming cost V 3 bases and J 2 bases, with 15 bases left between them. The germline V gene has CDR1 SGHDT and CDR2 YYEEEE. This CDR3 reads CASSWGTGLAYNEQFF. CDR3 nucleotide sequence: TGTGCCAGCAGCTGGGGTACAGGGTTGGCCTACAATGAGCAGTTCTTC.

This clonotype has only a few counts. This rearrangement joins TRBV20-1 to TRBJ2-2; D is unclear. V was shortened by 5 bases and J by 6 bases, with 19 bases between the two germline ends. The CDR3 length is 15 residues. Germline V gives CDR1 DFQATT, CDR2 SNEGSKA (reference sequence). The CDR3 protein is CSAAKPEHSAGELFF. CDR3 bases: TGCAGTGCTGCAAAACCGGAACACTCCGCCGGGGAGCTGTTTTTT.

This clonotype was counted a few times. The chain uses TRBV9 and TRBJ1-1; maybe TRBD1 (5 bases). Germline V gives CDR1 SGDLS, CDR2 YYNGEE. This CDR3 region has 16 residues. Trimming took off 3 bases at V and 0 bases at J, with 15 bases between the two ends. This CDR3 is CASSEGRQIMNTEAFF. The CDR3 DNA follows: TGTGCCAGCAGCGAGGGGAGACAGATCATGAACACTGAAGCTTTCTTT.

This clonotype was counted many times. This chain links TRBV7-2 with TRBJ2-3, with TRBD1 identical over 7 bases. This CDR3 is 15 amino acids long. CDR1 is SGHTA, CDR2 FQGNSA, per germline. V lost 1 base, J lost 5 bases, and 6 bases stayed unmatched. The CDR3 DNA reads as TGTGCCAGCAGCTTAGTAAGGGGGCCGGTAGATACGCAGTATTTT. It is translated as CASSLVRGPVDTQYF.

The rearrangement joins TRBV7-9 to TRBJ1-6, with D perhaps matching TRBD1 (5 bases). V lost 4 bases, J lost 7 bases, and 17 bases lay in between. Germline lookup yields CDR1 SEHNR and CDR2 FQNEAQ (reference sequence). The CDR3 is made up of 16 amino acids. CDR3 amino acids: CASSYRGTYSNSPLHF. CDR3 DNA: TGTGCCAGCAGCTATCGGGGGACCTATTCCAATTCACCCCTCCACTTT.

This clonotype was detected a few times. The chain employs TRBV29-1 and TRBJ2-7, with TRBD1 matching 9 bases. Germline CDR1 SQVTM, CDR2 ANQGSEA. The CDR3 length is 13 residues. V trimming: 4 bases; J trimming: 7 bases; junction bases outside the gene matches: 8. This chain's CDR3 is CSVGSHRGPEQYF. The DNA of the CDR3 is TGCAGCGTTGGTTCACACAGGGGGCCGGAGCAGTACTTC.

V and J are TRBV6-6 and TRBJ2-3, with D possibly TRBD2 on 6 matching bases. The V and J ends lost 11 bases and 6 bases respectively, with 12 bases between them. Germline V CDR1 and CDR2: MNHNY, SVGAGI (reference sequence). The CDR3 length is 11 residues. The CDR3 nucleotides are TGTGCCGCGGGAAGTACGGATACGCAGTATTTT. Amino acid sequence: CAAGSTDTQYF.

In its sample, this clonotype was seen a few times. The gene calls are TRBV25-1 and TRBJ1-2; TRBD1 agrees at 8 bases. The ends lost 6 bases at V and 8 bases at J; junction bases unmatched: 17. This CDR3 has 16 residues. The germline V gene encodes CDR1 MGHDK and CDR2 SYGVNS. The CDR3 coding sequence is TGTGCCAGCAGCGACAGGGGTTATCTATCCTCCGGGGGCTACACCTTC. It translates to CASSDRGYLSSGGYTF.

This clonotype was seen more than once but under ten times. This rearrangement joins TRBV20-1 to TRBJ2-7, with 15 bases identical to TRBD2. Trimming cost V 5 bases and J 3 bases; bases outside gene matches: 2. From germline, CDR1 is DFQATT and CDR2 SNEGSKA (reference sequence). The CDR3 has 14 residues. CDR3 in amino acids: CSAWTSGGGYEQYF. The CDR3 nucleotides are TGCAGTGCTTGGACTAGCGGGGGGGGCTACGAGCAGTACTTC.

This clonotype has at least ten counts. The chain uses TRBV11-1 and TRBJ2-3, with D possibly being TRBD2 (5 bases). Germline V gene sequence: CDR1 SGHAT, CDR2 FQDESV (reference sequence). V was trimmed by 2 bases and J by 2 bases, leaving 8 bases between them. The CDR3 loop spans 14 amino acids. The CDR3 DNA reads as TGTGCCAGCAGCTTAATAGGACTCACAGATACGCAGTATTTT. Translating gives CASSLIGLTDTQYF.

V and J are TRBV6-5 and TRBJ2-7; tentatively, D is TRBD1 or TRBD2 (5 bases each). The CDR3 runs to 16 residues. V lost 4 bases, J lost 1 base, and 17 bases lay in between. In germline, CDR1 is MNHEY, CDR2 SVGAGI. CDR3 sequence (DNA): TGTGCCAGCAGTTCGGGACCGACCGATGATTCCTACGAGCAGTACTTC. Translating gives CASSSGPTDDSYEQYF.